A single T cell receptor beta chain is shown here with its context. Its target is unknown. The CDR3 spans 15 residues. In germline, CDR1 is SGHTA, CDR2 FQGNSA. V was trimmed by 2 bases and J by 3 bases, leaving 11 bases between them. Noted time point: week 35, safety follow-up. Topical imiquimod accompanied each vaccine dose, which consisted of 300 ug of mutant IDH1 20-mer peptide. The source of the sample is a study of a mutant IDH1 vaccine in newly diagnosed glioma. Across the study: Once 4-6 weeks had passed after radiotherapy alone, vaccination started, or it started with temozolomide cycles.

The protocol was immunoSEQ multiplex PCR, while the TCRdb copy is restricted to in-frame clones and leaves out a portion. This table has some 50,000 clones, approximately 92% appearing once. Sequences were derived from PBMCs, sampled from a glioma patient whose treatment included an IDH1 peptide vaccine. This sequence was found in a man aged 45-65 years with glioma. The chain employs TRBV7-2 and TRBJ2-1; TRBD1 is a possible D gene (6 bases). For the CDR3, the DNA is TGTGCCAGCAGCTTATCGACAGGACTCTACAATGAGCAGTTCTTC. Protein product: CASSLSTGLYNEQFF.